The present entry profiles one TCR beta chain with its context. Its specificity is not known. The V end was cut by 1 base, the J end by 2 bases, with 6 bases between. The CDR3 extends over 13 amino acids. CDR1 is SNHLY and CDR2 is FYNNEI in the germline V gene. Described time point: sample taken at primary tumor resection. TCRdb redid the calling of the 5' RACE reads with MiXCR, one entry per CDR3 protein. The sample lists 90,000 to 95,000 distinct CDR3 sequences; roughly 12% were seen once. The data derive from a study of spatial heterogeneity in lung cancer. Study findings and constraints: Ubiquitous expanded tumor TCRs showed up in blood more at resection than follow-up.

This sequence originates from a male donor with early-stage non-small cell lung cancer. The sequencing here drew on PBMCs, taken at surgery. This chain joins TRBV2 and TRBJ2-7; no firm D call. The CDR3 sequence is CASSEGSAYEQYF. CDR3 nucleotide sequence: TGTGCCAGCAGTGAAGGGTCAGCCTACGAGCAGTACTTC. The complete variable domain, with remaining parts taken from reference TRBV2 and TRBJ2-7, reads EPEVTQTPSHQVTQMGQEVILRCVPISNHLYFYWYRQILGQKVEFLVSFYNNEISEKSEIFDDQFSVERPDGSNFTLKIRSTKLEDSAMYFCASSEGSAYEQYFGPGTRLTVT.